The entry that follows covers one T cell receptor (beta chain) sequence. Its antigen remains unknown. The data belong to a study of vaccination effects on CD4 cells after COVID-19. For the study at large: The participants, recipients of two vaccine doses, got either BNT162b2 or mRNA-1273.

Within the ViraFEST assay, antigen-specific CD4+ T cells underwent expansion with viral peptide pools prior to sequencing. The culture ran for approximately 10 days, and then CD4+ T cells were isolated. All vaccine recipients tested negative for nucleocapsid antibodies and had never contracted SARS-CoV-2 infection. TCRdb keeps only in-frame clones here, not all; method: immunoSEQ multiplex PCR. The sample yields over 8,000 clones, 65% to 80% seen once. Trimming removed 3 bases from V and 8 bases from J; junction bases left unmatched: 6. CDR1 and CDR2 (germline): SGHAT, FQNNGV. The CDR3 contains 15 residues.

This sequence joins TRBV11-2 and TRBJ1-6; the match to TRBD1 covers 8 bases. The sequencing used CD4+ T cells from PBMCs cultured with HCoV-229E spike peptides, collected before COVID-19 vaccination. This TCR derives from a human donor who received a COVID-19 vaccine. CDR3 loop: CASSLMTGADSPLHF. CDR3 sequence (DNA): TGTGCCAGCAGCTTGATGACAGGGGCAGATTCACCCCTCCACTTT.